Each of the 21 T cell receptor beta chains below was sequenced from the same sample in a study of a mutant IDH1 vaccine in newly diagnosed glioma. Sample time point: week 11, during vaccination. In every dose of vaccine, 300 ug of mutant IDH1 20-mer peptide was given alongside topical imiquimod. These receptors have no identified antigens. Clones were read by immunoSEQ multiplex PCR, and TCRdb kept only the in-frame ones, dropping some. Of tens of thousands of clones listed, about 70% are singletons. The sequenced sample was peripheral blood mononuclear cells (PBMCs), obtained from a glioma patient whose treatment included an IDH1 peptide vaccine. The receptors originated from a man aged 18-30 years with glioma. Some clones in this sample may be carry-over from other donors' samples.

This clone has more than one count but fewer than ten. V gene TRBV7-9 combines with J gene TRBJ2-2; D not certain. The CDR3 runs to 18 residues. The germline V gene encodes CDR1 SEHNR and CDR2 FQNEAQ (reference sequence). Trimming left V 1 base short and J 4 bases short, with 19 bases between. CDR3 sequence: CASSLGITFRMLTGELFF. The CDR3 coding sequence is TGTGCCAGCAGCTTAGGTATCACTTTCCGTATGCTCACCGGGGAGCTGTTTTTT.

J is TRBJ1-2 and V is TRBV29-1; no definite D call. V lost 4 bases to trimming and J lost 2 bases, with 14 bases between them. The germline CDR1 and CDR2 sequences are SQVTM and ANQGSEA. There are 14 residues in the CDR3. CDR3 nucleotides: TGCAGCGTTGGACCCCGAACAGCGAACTATGGCTACACCTTC. It specifies CSVGPRTANYGYTF.

The chain employs TRBV20-1 and TRBJ2-7, with 7 positions matching TRBD1. Trimming at V came to 6 bases and at J to 4 bases, leaving 3 bases not matched to a gene. CDR1 and CDR2 from the germline V gene are DFQATT and SNEGSKA (reference sequence). CDR3 size: 11 residues. The CDR3 here is CSAVRGYEQYF. The CDR3, as DNA: TGCAGTGCGGTCAGGGGGTACGAGCAGTACTTC.

The V gene is TRBV25-1, the J gene TRBJ2-5; 12 bases fit TRBD2. V lost 4 bases to trimming and J lost 5 bases; unmatched junction nucleotides: 2. This CDR3 spans 14 amino acids. The V gene's germline CDR1 is MGHDK and CDR2 SYGVNS. The CDR3 is CASSVTSGRETQYF. In DNA form, the CDR3 reads TGTGCCAGCAGTGTCACTAGCGGGAGGGAGACCCAGTACTTC.

The gene calls are TRBV5-1 and TRBJ2-7, with 7 bases aligning to TRBD2. V shed 5 bases and J 2 bases; nucleotides not matched to a gene: 10. CDR1 is SGHRS, CDR2 YFSETQ, per germline. CDR3 length: 15 residues. The CDR3 loop is CASRVQLASAYEQYF. The CDR3 DNA follows: TGCGCCAGCAGAGTACAACTAGCGTCCGCCTACGAGCAGTACTTC.

This clone has just a few counts. The rearrangement links TRBV5-1 to TRBJ1-1; the match to TRBD1 covers 8 bases. This CDR3 comprises 15 residues. V lost 3 bases and J lost 5; bases outside the gene matches: 9. Germline assignment: CDR1 SGHRS and CDR2 YFSETQ. The CDR3 here is CASSWTGFSGTEAFF. For the CDR3, the DNA is TGCGCCAGCAGCTGGACAGGGTTTTCGGGAACTGAAGCTTTCTTT.

The rearrangement links TRBV2 to TRBJ2-7; TRBD2 might be the D (5 bases). From germline, CDR1 is SNHLY and CDR2 FYNNEI. With 6 bases removed from V and 1 base from J, the gap between germline ends came to 13 bases. The CDR3 consists of 14 residues. The chain's CDR3 is CASRTGYTSYEQYF. DNA for the CDR3: TGTGCCAGCAGGACGGGATATACGTCCTACGAGCAGTACTTC.

The rearrangement uses TRBV5-4 and TRBJ1-1, with 7 nucleotides matching TRBD1. The CDR3 consists of 11 residues. V was pared by 6 bases and J by 8 bases, with 4 bases of the junction left unmatched. CDR1 is SGHNT and CDR2 is YYREEE in the germline V gene (reference sequence). CDR3 nucleotides: TGTGCCAGCAAACGACAGGGAGAAGCTTTCTTT. It codes for CASKRQGEAFF. The whole variable domain, remainder taken from reference TRBV5-4 and TRBJ1-1, is ETGVTQSPTHLIKTRGQQVTLRCSSQSGHNTVSWYQQALGQGPQFIFQYYREEENGRGNFPPRFSGLQFPNYSSELNVNALELDDSALYLCASKRQGEAFFGQGTRLTVV.

The V gene is TRBV30, the J gene TRBJ1-1; perhaps TRBD1 as D (6 bases). The germline V gene has CDR1 GTSNPN and CDR2 SVGIG (reference sequence). This CDR3 contains 15 residues. Trimming cost V 0 bases and J 4 bases, with 15 bases left between them. The CDR3 coding sequence is TGTGCCTGGAGTGTAGGGGGGATGGTTGTCACTGAAGCTTTCTTT. Its protein is CAWSVGGMVVTEAFF.

The chain recombines TRBV6-1 with TRBJ2-7; 7 nucleotides agree with TRBD2. Germline V lookup: CDR1 MNHNS, CDR2 SASEGT. Trimming at V came to 2 bases and at J to 5 bases, leaving 6 bases not matched to a gene. This CDR3 comprises 14 residues. The CDR3: CASSELPTSNEQYF. The CDR3 region has the DNA TGTGCCAGCAGTGAACTCCCGACTAGCAACGAGCAGTACTTC.

J is TRBJ1-2 and V is TRBV5-1; possibly TRBD1 for D (6 bases). This CDR3 region has 14 residues. Germline assignment: CDR1 SGHRS and CDR2 YFSETQ. Between the trimmed V and J ends, which lost 0 bases and 6 bases, there was a span of 12 bases. The CDR3 bases are TGCGCCAGCAGCTTGGACGGGCAGGGGAATGGCTACACCTTC. As protein: CASSLDGQGNGYTF.

This clone came up a few times. V and J are TRBV2 and TRBJ2-7; D gene unclear. Looked up from germline, CDR1 is SNHLY and CDR2 is FYNNEI. The V end lost 4 bases, the J end lost 2 bases, and 9 bases lay between the germline ends. The CDR3 runs 13 residues. The CDR3 region has the DNA TGTGCCAGCAGTGGTTTGTGGGCCTACGAGCAGTACTTC. Translating it yields CASSGLWAYEQYF.

The count of this clone is one. Written as DNA, the CDR3 is TGTGCCAGCAGCCTTGAATGGCCCCTTGGAAACACCATATATTTT. Translating gives CASSLEWPLGNTIYF. The rearrangement links TRBV5-6 to TRBJ1-3, with unresolved D. Germline CDR1 is SGHDT and CDR2 is YYEEEE. V was trimmed by 4 bases and J by 3 bases, leaving 14 bases between them. The CDR3 is 15 amino acids.

V and J are TRBV14 and TRBJ2-7; 7 bases are shared with TRBD1. V lost 1 base, J lost 3 bases, and 9 bases stayed unmatched. The CDR3 is 16 residues long. CDR1 is SGHDN and CDR2 is FVKESK in the germline V gene. The CDR3 loop is CASSQGHRGKGYEQYF. The CDR3 nucleotides are TGTGCCAGCAGCCAAGGACACAGGGGAAAGGGCTACGAGCAGTACTTC. Combining the CDR3 with reference TRBV14 and TRBJ2-7 gives the whole variable domain EAGVTQFPSHSVIEKGQTVTLRCDPISGHDNLYWYRRVMGKEIKFLLHFVKESKQDESGMPNNRFLAERTGGTYSTLKVQPAELEDSGVYFCASSQGHRGKGYEQYFGPGTRLTVT.

The chain combines TRBV14 with TRBJ2-3, with unresolved D. The CDR3 is made up of 11 amino acids. CDR1 is SGHDN, CDR2 FVKESK, per germline. V gave up 4 bases and J gave up 1 base, with 0 bases separating them. The CDR3 coding sequence is TGTGCCAGCAGCCGCACAGATACGCAGTATTTT. The encoded protein is CASSRTDTQYF.

The chain recombines TRBV5-1 with TRBJ1-2; D is unresolved. Germline V lookup: CDR1 SGHRS, CDR2 YFSETQ. V shed 0 bases and J shed 7 bases, with 13 bases lying between them. The CDR3 runs to 14 residues. CDR3 region: CASSLASTAAGYTF. The CDR3 DNA sequence: TGCGCCAGCAGCTTGGCCTCGACGGCCGCTGGCTACACCTTC.

This chain links TRBV7-2 with TRBJ1-5; D not certain. Germline loops: CDR1 SGHTA, CDR2 FQGNSA. This CDR3 has 17 amino acids. Trimming left V 2 bases short and J 0 bases short, with 14 bases between. CDR3 nucleotide sequence: TGTGCCAGCAGCTTACGGGCGGTTAAGCCTAGCAATCAGCCCCAGCATTTT. Its translation is CASSLRAVKPSNQPQHF.

CDR3 DNA: TGTGCCAGTAAAAACAGCGGGGGCACTGAAGCTTTCTTT. Protein sequence: CASKNSGGTEAFF. The chain uses TRBV19 and TRBJ1-1, with D possibly TRBD1 on 5 matching bases. This CDR3 is 13 amino acids long. V was shortened by 7 bases and J by 4 bases, with 13 bases between the two germline ends. Per germline, CDR1 LNHDA and CDR2 SQIVND (reference sequence).

For the CDR3, the DNA is TGTGCCAGCAGTTCCGGGACAAACACCGGGGAGCTGTTTTTT. Translation: CASSSGTNTGELFF. V is TRBV6-5 and J is TRBJ2-2; possibly TRBD1 for D (6 bases). Germline V gene lookup returns CDR1 MNHEY and CDR2 SVGAGI. CDR3 length equals 14 residues. The ends were cut back, 4 bases at V and 2 bases at J, with 8 bases in the middle.

In regard to this clone: An end of the junction differs from the germline gene, which may be a read error. The chain joins TRBV6-5 to TRBJ2-7; maybe TRBD1 (5 bases). The CDR3 is 12 residues long. Germline-derived CDR1 and CDR2 are MNHEY and SVGAGI. CDR3 DNA: TGTGCCAGCAGTTACCGGGCAGGGCCCCCAAACTTC. Translated: CASSYRAGPPNF.

This rearrangement joins TRBV2 to TRBJ2-7; tentatively, D is TRBD1 (6 bases). From germline, CDR1 is SNHLY and CDR2 FYNNEI. V lost 0 bases to trimming and J lost 0 bases, with 9 bases between them. This CDR3 is 15 amino acids long. The CDR3 spells CASSEAGGSSYEQYF. CDR3 nucleotides: TGTGCCAGCAGTGAAGCAGGGGGAAGCTCCTACGAGCAGTACTTC.